This T cell receptor (beta chain) was captured in a study of cytomegalovirus exposure and HLA in healthy donors. CDR1 is KGHSH, CDR2 LQKENI, per germline. CDR3 length equals 13 residues. The V segment lost 5 bases and the J segment 4 bases; nucleotides outside the gene matches: 4. It was with 60 Vbeta and 13 Jbeta primers that the PCR ran. Data came from immunoSEQ multiplex PCR; TCRdb stores just in-frame clones and leaves some out. Recorded for this sample: some 72,000 clones. Sequencing input: PBMCs. The gene calls are TRBV18 and TRBJ1-1; 7 nucleotides agree with TRBD1. The source of this sequence is a boy aged 5-17 years in good health and CMV-seronegative. CDR3 sequence (DNA): TGTGCCAGCTCAGAGGGGGCGGCCACTGAAGCTTTCTTT. Translation: CASSEGAATEAFF. Filled out from reference TRBV18 and TRBJ1-1, the complete variable domain reads NAGVMQNPRHLVRRRGQEARLRCSPMKGHSHVYWYRQLPEEGLKFMVYLQKENIIDESGMPKERFSAEFPKEGPSILRIQQVVRGDSAAYFCASSEGAATEAFFGQGTRLTVV.